The following is a T cell receptor (beta chain) sequence with its context. Original data processing: Estimation of nucleated cell counts relied on the amplification of reference gene primers. Produced via immunoSEQ multiplex PCR; TCRdb's table is partial and in-frame only. V, J and clone size were drawn from that table, and D and trimming were deduced from the DNA. This table holds approximately 150,000 clones, around 84% found once. This record belongs to a study of blood T cell repertoires in COVID-19. Background on the study: The United States, Italy and Spain supplied acute and convalescent COVID-19 samples.

The CDR3 totals 14 residues. Germline values: CDR1 SGHRS, CDR2 YFSETQ. The V and J ends lost 0 bases and 0 bases respectively, with 6 bases between them. The chain couples TRBV5-1 to TRBJ1-2; D call uncertain. Specimen: peripheral blood. The receptor was isolated from a woman older than 75 with acute or convalescent COVID-19. The CDR3 loop reads CASSLGHTNYGYTF. The CDR3 bases are TGCGCCAGCAGCTTGGGACATACTAACTATGGCTACACCTTC.